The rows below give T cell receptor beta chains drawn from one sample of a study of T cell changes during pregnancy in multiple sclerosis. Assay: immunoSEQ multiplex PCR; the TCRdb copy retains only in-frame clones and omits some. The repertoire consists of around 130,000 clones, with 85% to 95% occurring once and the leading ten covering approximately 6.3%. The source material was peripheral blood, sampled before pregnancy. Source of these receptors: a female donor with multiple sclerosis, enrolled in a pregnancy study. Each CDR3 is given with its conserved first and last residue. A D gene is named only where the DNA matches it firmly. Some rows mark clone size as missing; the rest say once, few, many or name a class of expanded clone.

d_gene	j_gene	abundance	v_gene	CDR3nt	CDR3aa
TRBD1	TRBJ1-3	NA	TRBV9	TGTGCCAGCACCGTCGGGGACAGGCCCTTCTCTGGAAACACCATATATTTT	CASTVGDRPFSGNTIYF
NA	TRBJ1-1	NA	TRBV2	TGTGCCAGCAGTGCGGGGGGGAACACTGAAGCTTTCTTT	CASSAGGNTEAFF
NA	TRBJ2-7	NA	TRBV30	TGTGCCTGGAGTTTAACAATTCAGGGCTACGAGCAGTACTTC	CAWSLTIQGYEQYF
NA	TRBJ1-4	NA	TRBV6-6	TGTGCCAGCAGGAAGACAGCAACTAATGAAAAACTGTTTTTT	CASRKTATNEKLFF
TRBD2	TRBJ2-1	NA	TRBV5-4	TGTGCCAGCAGCCCCGGGACTAGCGGGGGCTCCTACAATGAGCAGTTCTTC	CASSPGTSGGSYNEQFF
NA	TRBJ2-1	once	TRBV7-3	TGTGCCAGCAGCCCCACCCCGGCTGGGCTGGGTGAGCAGTTCTTC	CASSPTPAGLGEQFF
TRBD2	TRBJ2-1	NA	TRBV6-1	TGTGCCAGCAGTGTACCGGGACTAGCTAACCATGAGCAGTTCTTC	CASSVPGLANHEQFF
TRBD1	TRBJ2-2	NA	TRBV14	TGTGCCAGCAGCCTCATGACAGGGGTAAACACCGGGGAGCTGTTTTTT	CASSLMTGVNTGELFF
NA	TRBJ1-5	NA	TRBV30	TGTGCCTGGAGTGTAACAGGGACTCAGCCCCAGCATTTT	CAWSVTGTQPQHF
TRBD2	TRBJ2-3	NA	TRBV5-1	TGCGCCAGCAGCTCCTTAGCGGGAAGTGCGGCAGATACGCAGTATTTT	CASSSLAGSAADTQYF
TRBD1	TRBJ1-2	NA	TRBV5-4	TGTGCCAGCAGCTTGGGCCAGGGACAGGCGAACTATGGCTACACCTTC	CASSLGQGQANYGYTF
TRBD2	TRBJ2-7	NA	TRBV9	TGTGCCAGCAGCCCCATGGACGGGGGGATCTCCTACGAGCAGTACTTC	CASSPMDGGISYEQYF
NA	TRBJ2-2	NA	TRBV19	TGTGCCAGTCTGGAGGTGCGGGACACCGGGGAGCTGTTTTTT	CASLEVRDTGELFF
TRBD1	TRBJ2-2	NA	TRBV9	TGTGCCAGCAGCGCCCAGACAGGGGGATTGGCCGGGGAGCTGTTTTTT	CASSAQTGGLAGELFF
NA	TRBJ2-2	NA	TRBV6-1	TGTGCCAGCAGTGATCGGGGAGACACCGGGGAGCTGTTTTTT	CASSDRGDTGELFF
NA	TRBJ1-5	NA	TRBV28	TGTGCCAGCAGGCAGGGATTTGAGCCCCAGCATTTT	CASRQGFEPQHF
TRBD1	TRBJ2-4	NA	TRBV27	TGTGCCAGCAGTGCCTCGGGACAGGGAAACATTCAGTACTTC	CASSASGQGNIQYF
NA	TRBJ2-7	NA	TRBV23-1	TGCGCCAGCAGTCAAGGGGTGTTCGGGGACAACCTTTTCTACGAGCAGTACTTC	CASSQGVFGDNLFYEQYF
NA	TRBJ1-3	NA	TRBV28	TGTGCCAGCAGTATACGGACAGTCTCCGGAAACACCATATATTTT	CASSIRTVSGNTIYF
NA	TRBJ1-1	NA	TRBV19	TGTGCCAGTAGCCCCAATCTCGGGGACACTGAAGCTTTCTTT	CASSPNLGDTEAFF
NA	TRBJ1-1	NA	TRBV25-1	TGTGCCAGCAGTGGAGGGTATAGTAGGAACACTGAAGCTTTCTTT	CASSGGYSRNTEAFF
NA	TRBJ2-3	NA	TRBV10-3	TGTGCCACCTATGAAGATACGCAGTATTTT	CATYEDTQYF
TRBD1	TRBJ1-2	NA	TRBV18	TGTGCCAGCTCACAACAGGGGGCCGAATCCTATGGCTACACCTTC	CASSQQGAESYGYTF
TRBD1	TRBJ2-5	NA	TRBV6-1	TGTGCCAGCAGTGTCGGGACAGGGCCCCAAGAGACCCAGTACTTC	CASSVGTGPQETQYF
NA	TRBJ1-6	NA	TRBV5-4	TGTGCCAGCAGCTTGGAGCGGTCACCCCTCCACTTT	CASSLERSPLHF
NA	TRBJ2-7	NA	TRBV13	TGTGCCAGCAGCAATAGCGGTTTGGGCCGCTACGAGCAGTACTTC	CASSNSGLGRYEQYF
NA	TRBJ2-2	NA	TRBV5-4	TGTGCCAGCAGCGAGGGGGCGGGGATACTCGCCGGGGAGCTGTTTTTT	CASSEGAGILAGELFF
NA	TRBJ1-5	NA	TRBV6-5	TGTGCCAGCAGTTACTCATTAAGGGGCGATCAGCCCCAGCATTTT	CASSYSLRGDQPQHF
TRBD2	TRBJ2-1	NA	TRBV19	TGTGCCAGTAGGACTAGCGGGAGGACTACCTACAATGAGCAGTTCTTC	CASRTSGRTTYNEQFF
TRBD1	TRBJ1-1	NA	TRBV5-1	TGCGCCAGCAGCTTGAGTACAGGGGTCTCCACTGAAGCTTTCTTT	CASSLSTGVSTEAFF
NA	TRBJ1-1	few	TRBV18	TGTGCCAGCTCAGCCGGGACTCCCCTGTTCTTT	CASSAGTPLFF
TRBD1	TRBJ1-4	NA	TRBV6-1	TGTGCCAGCAGTGGGCTGGACAGGGGTGGCGAAAAACTGTTTTTT	CASSGLDRGGEKLFF
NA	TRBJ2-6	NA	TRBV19	TGTGCCAGTACCAGCCAGGGGGGGGCCAACGTCCTGACTTTC	CASTSQGGANVLTF
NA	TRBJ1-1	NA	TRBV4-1	TGCGCCAGCAGCCATCCCTCAGGGCTGGTGAACACTGAAGCTTTCTTT	CASSHPSGLVNTEAFF
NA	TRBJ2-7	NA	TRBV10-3	TGTGCCATCAGTGAAGGCAGGGTGTGGTCCTACGAGCAGTACTTC	CAISEGRVWSYEQYF
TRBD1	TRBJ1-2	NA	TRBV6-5	TGTGCCAGCACCCCGGACAGGGCGGGGGGCTACACCTTC	CASTPDRAGGYTF
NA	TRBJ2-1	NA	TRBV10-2	TGCGCCAGCAGCCAGACTAGTCCAAGCTCCTACAATGAGCAGTTCTTC	CASSQTSPSSYNEQFF
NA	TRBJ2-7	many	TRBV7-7	TGTGCCAGCAGCTTATTCCAGGGGTACGAGCAGTACTTC	CASSLFQGYEQYF
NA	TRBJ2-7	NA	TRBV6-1	TGTGCCACTTCCAGTCCCTACGAGCAGTACTTC	CATSSPYEQYF
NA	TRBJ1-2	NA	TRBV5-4	TGTGCCAGCAGCTTTAGGGGCCCGAATGGCTACACCTTC	CASSFRGPNGYTF
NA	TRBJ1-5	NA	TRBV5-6	TGTGCCAGCAGCTTGGGGCAGGCCAGCAATCAGCCCCAGCATTTT	CASSLGQASNQPQHF
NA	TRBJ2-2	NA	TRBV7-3	TGTGCCAGCAGCTCGTCCGGTCTACCACTTCGGGAGCTGTTTTTT	CASSSSGLPLRELFF
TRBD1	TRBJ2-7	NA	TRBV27	TGTGCCAGCAGTTTAAACCGGGACAGGGTCTACGAGCAGTACTTC	CASSLNRDRVYEQYF
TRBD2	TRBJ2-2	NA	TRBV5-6	TGTGCCAGCAGCCCTAACGGGGGGGCGAACACCGGGGAGCTGTTTTTT	CASSPNGGANTGELFF
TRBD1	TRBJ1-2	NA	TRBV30	TGTGCCTGTAGTCCCTGGACAGGGGGAGGATCGTCCGCCTTC	CACSPWTGGGSSAF
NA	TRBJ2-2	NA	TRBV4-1	TGCGCCAGCAGCCAAGATCAGGGCAGCACCGGGGAGCTGTTTTTT	CASSQDQGSTGELFF
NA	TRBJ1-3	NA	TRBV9	TGTGCCAGCAGCGGGGAACAGGCTAAAGTCTCTGGAAACACCATATATTTT	CASSGEQAKVSGNTIYF
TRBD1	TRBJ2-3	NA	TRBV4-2	TGTGCCAGCAGCCAAGATAAGTCAGGGGGAGAAGATACGCAGTATTTT	CASSQDKSGGEDTQYF
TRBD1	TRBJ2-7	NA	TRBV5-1	TGCGCCAGCAGCCCCGCGACAGGGATTGCCTACGAGCAGTACTTC	CASSPATGIAYEQYF
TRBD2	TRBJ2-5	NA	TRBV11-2	TGTGCCAGCAGCCAGGGCGGGAGACAAGAGACCCAGTACTTC	CASSQGGRQETQYF
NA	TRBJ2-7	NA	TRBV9	TGTGCCAGCAGCGTAGCTGGCGGGGGCTACTACGAGCAGTACTTC	CASSVAGGGYYEQYF
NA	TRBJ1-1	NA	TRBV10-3	TGTGCCATCAGTGAGTCTCGGGGACTAACTGGCGGGAACACTGAAGCTTTCTTT	CAISESRGLTGGNTEAFF
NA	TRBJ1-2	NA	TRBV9	TGTGCCAGCAGCGTTGGAGCCTTAGCTAACTATGGCTACACCTTC	CASSVGALANYGYTF
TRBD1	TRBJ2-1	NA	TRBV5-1	TGCGCCAGCAGCTCTAACCGGGACAGGGGGAACAATGAGCAGTTCTTC	CASSSNRDRGNNEQFF
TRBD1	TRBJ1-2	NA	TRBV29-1	TGCAGCGTTGAACGAGGACAGGGCTATGGCTACACCTTC	CSVERGQGYGYTF
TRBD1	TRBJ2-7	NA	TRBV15	TGTGCCACCAGCAGAGAGCGGACAGGAGGTAACGAGCAGTACTTC	CATSRERTGGNEQYF
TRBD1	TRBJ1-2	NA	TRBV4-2	TGTGCCAGCAGCCAAGTTCAGACAGGGCGCGATGGCTACACCTTC	CASSQVQTGRDGYTF
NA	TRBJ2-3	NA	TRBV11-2	TGTGCCAGCAGCTCCCAGGGACTTCCCACAGATACGCAGTATTTT	CASSSQGLPTDTQYF
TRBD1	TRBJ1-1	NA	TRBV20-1	TGCAGTGGAGGGACAGGGGTTGAAGCTTTCTTT	CSGGTGVEAFF